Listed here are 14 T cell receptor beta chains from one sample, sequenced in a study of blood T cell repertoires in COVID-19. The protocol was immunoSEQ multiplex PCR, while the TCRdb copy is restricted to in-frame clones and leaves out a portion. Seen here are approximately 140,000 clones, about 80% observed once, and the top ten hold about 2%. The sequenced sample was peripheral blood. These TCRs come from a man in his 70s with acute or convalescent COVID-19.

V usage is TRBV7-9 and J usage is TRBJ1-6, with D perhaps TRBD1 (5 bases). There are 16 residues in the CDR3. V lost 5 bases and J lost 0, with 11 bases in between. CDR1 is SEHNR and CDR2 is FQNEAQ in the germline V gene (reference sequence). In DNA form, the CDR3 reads TGTGCCAGCAGCCCAGGGATAAGCTCCTATAATTCACCCCTCCACTTT. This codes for CASSPGISSYNSPLHF.

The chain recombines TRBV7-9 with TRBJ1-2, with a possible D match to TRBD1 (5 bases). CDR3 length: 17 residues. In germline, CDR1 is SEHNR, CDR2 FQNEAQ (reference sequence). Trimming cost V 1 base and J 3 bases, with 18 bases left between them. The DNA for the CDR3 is TGTGCCAGCAGCTTAGTCCAGGGTGTATCCCGGGACTATGGCTACACCTTC. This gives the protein CASSLVQGVSRDYGYTF.

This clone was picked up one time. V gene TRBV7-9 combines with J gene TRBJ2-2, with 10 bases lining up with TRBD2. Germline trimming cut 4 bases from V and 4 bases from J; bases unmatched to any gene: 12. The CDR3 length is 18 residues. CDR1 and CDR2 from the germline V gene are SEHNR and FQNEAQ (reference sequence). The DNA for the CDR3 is TGTGCCAGCAGCTCTAAATCGGGTAGACTAGCGGGCACCGGGGAGCTGTTTTTT. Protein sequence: CASSSKSGRLAGTGELFF.

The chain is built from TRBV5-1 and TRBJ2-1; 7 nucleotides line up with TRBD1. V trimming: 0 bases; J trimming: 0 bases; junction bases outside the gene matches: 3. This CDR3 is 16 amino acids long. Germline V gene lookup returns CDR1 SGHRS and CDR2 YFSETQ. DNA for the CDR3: TGCGCCAGCAGCTTGGGAGGGGGCAGCTCCTACAATGAGCAGTTCTTC. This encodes CASSLGGGSSYNEQFF.

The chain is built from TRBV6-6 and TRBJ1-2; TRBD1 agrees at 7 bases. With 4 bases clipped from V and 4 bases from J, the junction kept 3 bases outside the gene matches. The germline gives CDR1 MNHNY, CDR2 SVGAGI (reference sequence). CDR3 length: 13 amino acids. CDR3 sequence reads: CASSLTGTYGYTF. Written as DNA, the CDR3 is TGTGCCAGCAGTTTGACAGGGACCTATGGCTACACCTTC.

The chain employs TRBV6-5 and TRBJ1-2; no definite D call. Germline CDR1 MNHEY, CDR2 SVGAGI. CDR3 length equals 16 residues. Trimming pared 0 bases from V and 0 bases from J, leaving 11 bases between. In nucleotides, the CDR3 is TGTGCCAGCAGTTACTCGAGTGGGAGAGCTAACTATGGCTACACCTTC. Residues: CASSYSSGRANYGYTF.

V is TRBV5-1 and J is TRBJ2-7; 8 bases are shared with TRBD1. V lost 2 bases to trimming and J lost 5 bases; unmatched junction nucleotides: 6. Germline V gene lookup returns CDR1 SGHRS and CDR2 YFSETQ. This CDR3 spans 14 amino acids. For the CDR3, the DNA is TGCGCCAGCAGCTTAACGCAGGGGGCCGACGAGCAGTACTTC. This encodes CASSLTQGADEQYF. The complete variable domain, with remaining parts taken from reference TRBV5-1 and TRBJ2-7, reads KAGVTQTPRYLIKTRGQQVTLSCSPISGHRSVSWYQQTPGQGLQFLFEYFSETQRNKGNFPGRFSGRQFSNSRSEMNVSTLELGDSALYLCASSLTQGADEQYFGPGTRLTVT.

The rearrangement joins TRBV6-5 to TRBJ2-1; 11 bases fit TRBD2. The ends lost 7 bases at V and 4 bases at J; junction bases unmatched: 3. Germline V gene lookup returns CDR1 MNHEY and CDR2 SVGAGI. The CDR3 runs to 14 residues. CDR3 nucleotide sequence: TGTGCCAGCAATAGCGGGGGGGGATACAATGAGCAGTTCTTC. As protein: CASNSGGGYNEQFF.

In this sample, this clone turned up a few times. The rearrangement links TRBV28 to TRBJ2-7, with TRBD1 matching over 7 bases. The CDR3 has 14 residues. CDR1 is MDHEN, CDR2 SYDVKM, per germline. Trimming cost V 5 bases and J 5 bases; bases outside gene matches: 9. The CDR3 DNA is TGTGCCAGCAGTCGGACGGACAGGAAGGACGAGCAGTACTTC. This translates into CASSRTDRKDEQYF.

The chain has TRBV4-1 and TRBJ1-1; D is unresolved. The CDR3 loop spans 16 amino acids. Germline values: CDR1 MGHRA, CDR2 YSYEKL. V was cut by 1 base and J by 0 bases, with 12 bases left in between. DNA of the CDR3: TGCGCCAGCAGCCAAGGACTGGCGAGGGTGAACACTGAAGCTTTCTTT. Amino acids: CASSQGLARVNTEAFF.

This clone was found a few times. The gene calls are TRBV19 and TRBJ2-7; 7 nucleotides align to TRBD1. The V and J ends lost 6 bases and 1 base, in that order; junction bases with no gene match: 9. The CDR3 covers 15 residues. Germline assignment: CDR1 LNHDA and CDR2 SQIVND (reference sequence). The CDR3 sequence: CASSPTTGHSYEQYF. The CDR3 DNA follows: TGTGCCAGTAGCCCTACGACAGGGCATTCCTACGAGCAGTACTTC.

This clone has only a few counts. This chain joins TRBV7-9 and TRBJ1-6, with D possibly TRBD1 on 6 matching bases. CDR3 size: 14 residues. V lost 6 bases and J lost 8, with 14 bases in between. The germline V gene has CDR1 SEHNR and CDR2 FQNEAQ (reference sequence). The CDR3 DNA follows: TGTGCCAGCAGTTCGGACAGTCCACATTCACCCCTCCACTTT. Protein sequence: CASSSDSPHSPLHF.

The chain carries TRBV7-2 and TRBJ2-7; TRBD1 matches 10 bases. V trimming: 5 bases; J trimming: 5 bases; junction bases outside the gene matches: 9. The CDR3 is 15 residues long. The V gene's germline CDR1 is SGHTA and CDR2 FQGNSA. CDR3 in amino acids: CASSNLGQGTDEQYF. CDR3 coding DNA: TGTGCCAGCAGCAACCTGGGACAGGGGACCGACGAGCAGTACTTC.

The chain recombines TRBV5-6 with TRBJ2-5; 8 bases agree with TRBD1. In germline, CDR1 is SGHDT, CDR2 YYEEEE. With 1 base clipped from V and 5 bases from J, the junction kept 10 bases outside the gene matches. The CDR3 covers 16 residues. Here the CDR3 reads CASSLWDRSISETQYF. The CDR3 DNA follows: TGTGCCAGCAGCTTGTGGGACAGGTCAATTTCGGAGACCCAGTACTTC. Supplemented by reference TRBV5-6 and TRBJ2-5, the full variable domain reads DAGVTQSPTHLIKTRGQQVTLRCSPKSGHDTVSWYQQALGQGPQFIFQYYEEEERQRGNFPDRFSGHQFPNYSSELNVNALLLGDSALYLCASSLWDRSISETQYFGPGTRLLVL.